This is a list of T cell receptor beta chains from one sample in a study of blood T cell repertoires in COVID-19. Data came from immunoSEQ multiplex PCR; TCRdb stores just in-frame clones and leaves some out. Altogether over 250,000 clones are present, 80% to 90% being singletons, with the ten largest covering around 9.6%. Specimen: peripheral blood. The receptors derive from a woman in her 70s with COVID-19, enrolled during active disease. The CDR3 runs from the conserved cysteine through the conserved F or W. A D gene is named only where the DNA matches it firmly. Size tells how often a clone was seen (once, few, many) or the class of an expanded clone, and some rows leave it out.

d_gene: NA
abundance: once
j_gene: TRBJ2-1
v_gene: TRBV5-1
CDR3nt: TGCGCCAGCAGTCGCGAGGTAACTGAGCAGTTCTTC
CDR3aa: CASSREVTEQFF

d_gene: NA
abundance: once
j_gene: TRBJ1-1
v_gene: TRBV28
CDR3nt: TGTGCCAGCAGCTTCCCAGGGAAAACGAACACTGAAGCTTTCTTT
CDR3aa: CASSFPGKTNTEAFF

d_gene: NA
abundance: once
j_gene: TRBJ1-1
v_gene: TRBV5-8
CDR3nt: TGTGCCAGCAGCTACCGGGATGAGGGGAACACTGAAGCTTTCTTT
CDR3aa: CASSYRDEGNTEAFF

d_gene: TRBD2
abundance: NA
j_gene: TRBJ2-2
v_gene: TRBV19
CDR3nt: TGTGCCAGTAGTAAGGGGACTAGCGGTAACACCGGGGAGCTGTTTTTT
CDR3aa: CASSKGTSGNTGELFF

d_gene: TRBD2
abundance: NA
j_gene: TRBJ2-7
v_gene: TRBV19
CDR3nt: TGTGCCAGTAGTATCAGTAGCGGGAATTACGAGCAGTACTTC
CDR3aa: CASSISSGNYEQYF

d_gene: NA
abundance: NA
j_gene: TRBJ2-7
v_gene: TRBV7-2
CDR3nt: TGTGCCAGCAGCGCAAGGGGGAATCACGAGCAGTACTTC
CDR3aa: CASSARGNHEQYF

d_gene: TRBD2
abundance: NA
j_gene: TRBJ2-5
v_gene: TRBV11-3
CDR3nt: TGTGCCAGCAGCTTATCAGCGGGAGGCGCAGAGACCCAGTACTTC
CDR3aa: CASSLSAGGAETQYF

d_gene: NA
abundance: NA
j_gene: TRBJ1-2
v_gene: TRBV4-1
CDR3nt: TGCGCCAGCAGCCAAGATAACAGGTGGGGCTATGGCTACACCTTC
CDR3aa: CASSQDNRWGYGYTF

d_gene: NA
abundance: few
j_gene: TRBJ1-1
v_gene: TRBV9
CDR3nt: TGTGCCAGCAGCGCCATCCTGGGGGGGTTTGTCGCTGAAGCTTTCTTT
CDR3aa: CASSAILGGFVAEAFF

d_gene: NA
abundance: NA
j_gene: TRBJ2-1
v_gene: TRBV19
CDR3nt: TGTGCCAGTAGTATAGGGAGAACCCCCTACAATGAGCAGTTCTTC
CDR3aa: CASSIGRTPYNEQFF

d_gene: NA
abundance: NA
j_gene: TRBJ1-5
v_gene: TRBV28
CDR3nt: TGTGCCAGCGTGACGGGGGGTAGTAACAATCAGCCCCAGCATTTT
CDR3aa: CASVTGGSNNQPQHF

d_gene: TRBD1
abundance: few
j_gene: TRBJ1-4
v_gene: TRBV7-9
CDR3nt: TGTGCCAGCAGCTCAGGGACAGGGAATGAAAAACTGTTTTTT
CDR3aa: CASSSGTGNEKLFF

d_gene: TRBD1
abundance: NA
j_gene: TRBJ1-4
v_gene: TRBV4-3
CDR3nt: TGCGCCAGCAGCCAAGGGGACAGGTCCCATGAAAAACTGTTTTTT
CDR3aa: CASSQGDRSHEKLFF

d_gene: TRBD2
abundance: once
j_gene: TRBJ2-5
v_gene: TRBV9
CDR3nt: TGTGCCAGCAGCGTGGGCCCAGCGGGGGAAGAGACCCAGTACTTC
CDR3aa: CASSVGPAGEETQYF

d_gene: NA
abundance: NA
j_gene: TRBJ1-5
v_gene: TRBV2
CDR3nt: TGTGCCAGCAGTGGGGCGAGCAATCAGCCCCAGCATTTT
CDR3aa: CASSGASNQPQHF

d_gene: NA
abundance: many
j_gene: TRBJ2-7
v_gene: TRBV19
CDR3nt: TGTGCCAGTAGGACGACTAGATTTGGGTTCGACGAGCAGTACTTC
CDR3aa: CASRTTRFGFDEQYF

d_gene: TRBD1
abundance: NA
j_gene: TRBJ1-1
v_gene: TRBV6-5
CDR3nt: TGTGCCAGCGGGACAGGGAACCCTAACACTGAAGCTTTCTTT
CDR3aa: CASGTGNPNTEAFF

d_gene: TRBD1
abundance: once
j_gene: TRBJ1-1
v_gene: TRBV5-5
CDR3nt: TGTGCCAGCAGGGGACAGTTAGGGGCGCTGATTGAAGCTTTCTTT
CDR3aa: CASRGQLGALIEAFF

d_gene: NA
abundance: NA
j_gene: TRBJ2-7
v_gene: TRBV28
CDR3nt: TGTGCCAGCAGTCCCCACGACAGATTCTACGAGCAGTACTTC
CDR3aa: CASSPHDRFYEQYF

d_gene: TRBD2
abundance: NA
j_gene: TRBJ2-7
v_gene: TRBV10-3
CDR3nt: TGTGCCATCAGTGGACTAGCGGGAGGACTGGGGTACGAGCAGTACTTC
CDR3aa: CAISGLAGGLGYEQYF

d_gene: TRBD2
abundance: NA
j_gene: TRBJ2-5
v_gene: TRBV11-2
CDR3nt: TGTGCCAGCAGCCCTCGCCAGGGCAGGGAGGGAGAGACCCAGTACTTC
CDR3aa: CASSPRQGREGETQYF

d_gene: TRBD1
abundance: NA
j_gene: TRBJ2-3
v_gene: TRBV11-1
CDR3nt: TGTGCCAGCAGCTCCACAGGGGGGACACCCACAGATACGCAGTATTTT
CDR3aa: CASSSTGGTPTDTQYF

d_gene: NA
abundance: NA
j_gene: TRBJ1-5
v_gene: TRBV30
CDR3nt: TGTGCCTGGAGCGCCGGAATCCATCCCGGGACTCACCATTTGGATCAGCCCCAGCATTTT
CDR3aa: CAWSAGIHPGTHHLDQPQHF

d_gene: NA
abundance: NA
j_gene: TRBJ2-3
v_gene: TRBV5-6
CDR3nt: TGTGCCAGCAGCTTGGCACACACAGATACGCAGTATTTT
CDR3aa: CASSLAHTDTQYF

d_gene: NA
abundance: once
j_gene: TRBJ1-1
v_gene: TRBV12-3/TRBV12-4
CDR3nt: TGTGCCAGCAGCCCGGGAACAGCTGAAGCTTTCTTT
CDR3aa: CASSPGTAEAFF

d_gene: NA
abundance: once
j_gene: TRBJ1-1
v_gene: TRBV4-2
CDR3nt: TGTGCCAGCAGCCAAGATGTAAGGGGCCCGAACACTGAAGCTTTCTTT
CDR3aa: CASSQDVRGPNTEAFF

d_gene: TRBD2
abundance: NA
j_gene: TRBJ2-1
v_gene: TRBV14
CDR3nt: TGTGCCAGTCGACTAGCGGGTTCAAATGAGCAGTTCTTC
CDR3aa: CASRLAGSNEQFF

d_gene: NA
abundance: NA
j_gene: TRBJ2-3
v_gene: TRBV9
CDR3nt: TGTGCCAGCAGCGTACTGACTAGTACAGATACGCAGTATTTT
CDR3aa: CASSVLTSTDTQYF

d_gene: TRBD2
abundance: NA
j_gene: TRBJ2-5
v_gene: TRBV30
CDR3nt: TGTGCCTGGAGTGTACAGGGTGGCGGGGGGGGAGAGACCCAGTACTTC
CDR3aa: CAWSVQGGGGGETQYF

d_gene: TRBD1
abundance: NA
j_gene: TRBJ2-7
v_gene: TRBV3-1/TRBV3-2
CDR3nt: TGTGCCAGCAGCCCGGGACAGTTCCCCTACGAGCAGTACTTC
CDR3aa: CASSPGQFPYEQYF

d_gene: TRBD2
abundance: NA
j_gene: TRBJ2-1
v_gene: TRBV7-9
CDR3nt: TGTGCCAGCAGCTCCGGACTAGCAGCTTACAATGAGCAGTTCTTC
CDR3aa: CASSSGLAAYNEQFF

d_gene: NA
abundance: NA
j_gene: TRBJ2-7
v_gene: TRBV27
CDR3nt: TGTGCCAGCAGCAACAACTACTACGAGCAGTACTTC
CDR3aa: CASSNNYYEQYF

d_gene: TRBD1
abundance: NA
j_gene: TRBJ2-5
v_gene: TRBV5-1
CDR3nt: TGCGCCAGCAGCTTGAGGACAGGGGAAGAGACCCAGTACTTC
CDR3aa: CASSLRTGEETQYF

d_gene: TRBD1
abundance: few
j_gene: TRBJ2-2
v_gene: TRBV7-8
CDR3nt: TGTGCCAGCAGCCAAAACACAGGGGGCATAGACACCGGGGAGCTGTTTTTT
CDR3aa: CASSQNTGGIDTGELFF

d_gene: NA
abundance: once
j_gene: TRBJ2-5
v_gene: TRBV18
CDR3nt: TGTGCCAGCTCACCCGCGTTGCAAGAGACCCAGTACTTC
CDR3aa: CASSPALQETQYF

d_gene: NA
abundance: NA
j_gene: TRBJ2-1
v_gene: TRBV7-2
CDR3nt: TGTGCCAGCAGCTTCCACAAGACTAGTTACGATGAGCAGTTCTTC
CDR3aa: CASSFHKTSYDEQFF

d_gene: NA
abundance: NA
j_gene: TRBJ2-2
v_gene: TRBV3-1/TRBV3-2
CDR3nt: TGTGCCAGCAGCCCGGACAGCGCGAACACCGGGGAGCTGTTTTTT
CDR3aa: CASSPDSANTGELFF

d_gene: NA
abundance: NA
j_gene: TRBJ2-7
v_gene: TRBV5-6
CDR3nt: TGTGCCAGCAGCTTGGCGGACAGACGCTTGGTCGAGCAGTACTTC
CDR3aa: CASSLADRRLVEQYF

d_gene: TRBD1
abundance: NA
j_gene: TRBJ2-7
v_gene: TRBV18
CDR3nt: TGTGCCACCACCAACCGGGACAGGGGAGACGAGCAGTACTTC
CDR3aa: CATTNRDRGDEQYF

d_gene: NA
abundance: NA
j_gene: TRBJ1-1
v_gene: TRBV29-1
CDR3nt: TGCAGCGTTGGTTTCAGGGGACAGAACACTGAAGCTTTCTTT
CDR3aa: CSVGFRGQNTEAFF

d_gene: TRBD1
abundance: NA
j_gene: TRBJ2-5
v_gene: TRBV9
CDR3nt: TGTGCCAGCAGCCCCACAGGGGGAGAGACCCAGTACTTC
CDR3aa: CASSPTGGETQYF

d_gene: NA
abundance: NA
j_gene: TRBJ2-7
v_gene: TRBV11-1
CDR3nt: TGTGCCAGCAGCTTAGATCAGGGTAACTCCTACGAGCAGTACTTC
CDR3aa: CASSLDQGNSYEQYF

d_gene: TRBD1
abundance: NA
j_gene: TRBJ2-1
v_gene: TRBV5-1
CDR3nt: TGCGCCAGCAGACAGGACAGGGCTGTCCACAATGAGCAGTTCTTC
CDR3aa: CASRQDRAVHNEQFF

d_gene: NA
abundance: NA
j_gene: TRBJ1-3
v_gene: TRBV29-1
CDR3nt: TGCAGCGTTGCTGAGAGCTCTGGAAACACCATATATTTT
CDR3aa: CSVAESSGNTIYF

d_gene: TRBD1
abundance: NA
j_gene: TRBJ1-2
v_gene: TRBV19
CDR3nt: TGTGCCAGCAGTCCTCGTACAGGGGCGGACTATGGCTACACCTTC
CDR3aa: CASSPRTGADYGYTF